The 16 T cell receptor beta chains in this list originate from one sample, sequenced in a study of shared clonotypes between healthy human individuals (dated by TCRdb to the early 2020s). Libraries were constructed by the immunoSEQ multiplex PCR assay. TCRdb took this table from immuneACCESS and kept in-frame rearrangements with V and J called. Such tables lack part of the clones; where checked against another copy, unresolved V genes explain under half of the gap, and the rest is unexplained. In this sample the table shows 450,000 to 500,000 clones, about 80% of which occur a single time. Together, the top ten hold 10% to 15% of the sample. Sequencing input: PBMCs. The receptors were sampled from a woman aged 40 to 50 in good health. Some clones in this sample may be carry-over from other donors' samples.

This rearrangement joins TRBV30 to TRBJ2-1; 12 bases are a match to TRBD2. The CDR3 has 15 residues. The J segment lost 4 bases and the V segment lost 1 base, leaving 2 bases of the junction unmatched. Germline CDR1 reads GTSNPN; CDR2 reads SVGIG (reference sequence). The CDR3: CAWSALAGGYNEQFF. Written as DNA, the CDR3 is TGTGCCTGGAGTGCCCTAGCGGGAGGGTACAATGAGCAGTTCTTC.

This clone was found once. The chain joins TRBV2 to TRBJ2-7, with TRBD2 identical over 10 bases. V trimming: 3 bases; J trimming: 7 bases; junction bases outside the gene matches: 9. CDR3 length: 15 amino acids. Germline V CDR1 and CDR2: SNHLY, FYNNEI. Written as DNA, the CDR3 is TGTGCCAGCAGTGAGCGGAGCGGGAGGGTAGGAGAGCAGTACTTC. Residues: CASSERSGRVGEQYF. Combining the CDR3 with reference TRBV2 and TRBJ2-7 gives the whole variable domain EPEVTQTPSHQVTQMGQEVILRCVPISNHLYFYWYRQILGQKVEFLVSFYNNEISEKSEIFDDQFSVERPDGSNFTLKIRSTKLEDSAMYFCASSERSGRVGEQYFGPGTRLTVT.

As for this clone: Since the CDR3 does not end with the conserved phenylalanine or tryptophan, this likely comes from a read error. The limits of the CDR3 on the DNA are not certain, so only TCRdb's listed CDR3 is given. This chain links TRBV5-4 with TRBJ1-2. From germline, CDR1 is SGHNT and CDR2 YYREEE (reference sequence). With termini counted, the CDR3 has 14 amino acids. CDR3 amino acids: CASSLAGQPLPLFS.

V is TRBV6-1 and J is TRBJ2-6, with no clear D. Germline CDR1 MNHNS, CDR2 SASEGT. Trimming pared 3 bases from V and 0 bases from J, leaving 6 bases between. CDR3 size: 15 residues. The DNA for the CDR3 is TGTGCCAGCAGTGAGAACCTCTCTGGGGCCAACGTCCTGACTTTC. This encodes CASSENLSGANVLTF.

This rearrangement joins TRBV21-1 to TRBJ1-1; the table gives TRBD1 as D, unverified against the DNA. TRBV21-1 is a pseudogene segment. CDR3 length equals 14 residues. The CDR3 sequence is CASGLDRVNTEAFF. CDR3 in DNA: TGTGCCAGCGGGTTGGACAGGGTGAACACTGAAGCTTTCTTT.

This chain uses TRBV15 with TRBJ2-4, with a weak D call TRBD1 (7 bases). V dropped 0 bases and J dropped 2 bases, with 14 bases sitting between them. Germline loops: CDR1 LNHNV, CDR2 YYDKDF (reference sequence). The CDR3 runs 17 residues. This CDR3 is CATSRDKTGRSKNIQYF. The CDR3 nucleotides read TGTGCCACCAGCAGAGATAAGACAGGGAGGTCCAAAAACATTCAGTACTTC.

A single count supports this clone. A read error may be the cause here, since a much bigger clone is one base away. The rearrangement uses TRBV9 and TRBJ2-5, with 7 nucleotides matching TRBD2. Germline V lookup: CDR1 SGDLS, CDR2 YYNGEE. V lost 3 bases to trimming and J lost 0 bases; unmatched junction nucleotides: 2. CDR3 length: 14 residues. This CDR3 is CASSETSDQETQYF. The CDR3 nucleotides read TGTGCCAGCAGCGAAACTAGCGACCAAGAGACCCAGTACTTC.

The chain has TRBV25-1 and TRBJ2-3, with D perhaps matching TRBD2 (6 bases). The germline V gene encodes CDR1 MGHDK and CDR2 SYGVNS. The CDR3 length is 15 residues. Trimming pared 3 bases from V and 6 bases from J, leaving 16 bases between. In nucleotides, the CDR3 is TGTGCCAGCAGTGAGCGGGGCAGGGCGGGCGATACGCAGTATTTT. Translated, it gives CASSERGRAGDTQYF.

This chain connects TRBV11-3 to TRBJ1-1; possible D gene TRBD1, 5 bases. This CDR3 has 17 residues. Trimming took off 0 bases at V and 5 bases at J, with 19 bases between the two ends. In germline, CDR1 is SGHNT, CDR2 YENEEA. CDR3 region: CASSLDRAGSLRTEAFF. The CDR3 nucleotides are TGTGCCAGCAGCTTAGATAGGGCAGGGTCTTTGAGGACTGAAGCTTTCTTT.

This clone was picked up many times. The chain recombines TRBV27 with TRBJ2-7, with D unresolved. The CDR3 is 12 residues long. With 5 bases removed from V and 2 bases from J, the gap between germline ends came to 7 bases. Germline CDR1 MNHEY, CDR2 SMNVEV (reference sequence). The CDR3 region is CASSGGAYEQYF. The CDR3, as DNA: TGTGCCAGCAGTGGTGGGGCCTACGAGCAGTACTTC.

As concerns this clone: A much larger clonotype is one base distant, so this may be a read error. The sample carries other DNA sequences with the same CDR3. This sequence joins TRBV18 and TRBJ1-1; no definite D call. This CDR3 is built from 13 residues. Trimming shortened V by 3 bases and J by 1 base, and 6 bases separated the two germline ends. Per the germline V gene, CDR1 is KGHSH and CDR2 is LQKENI. The CDR3 DNA reads TGTGCCAGCTCACCCCAGAGGAACACTGAAGCTTTCTTT. It encodes CASSPQRNTEAFF.

This chain links TRBV7-9 with TRBJ2-2; 7 bases fit TRBD1. The length of the CDR3 is 16 residues. Germline lookup yields CDR1 SEHNR and CDR2 FQNEAQ (reference sequence). The V segment lost 0 bases and the J segment 1 base; nucleotides outside the gene matches: 2. The CDR3 region has the DNA TGTGCCAGCAGCTTAGCGGGACAGCTGAACACCGGGGAGCTGTTTTTT. It is translated as CASSLAGQLNTGELFF.

The V gene is TRBV28, the J gene TRBJ1-1; D is ambiguous. Germline CDR1 MDHEN, CDR2 SYDVKM. V lost 7 bases and J lost 5, with 14 bases in between. The CDR3 is made up of 13 amino acids. CDR3 bases: TGTGCCAGCAATGGCGGGGTTGGAACTGAAGCTTTCTTT. It encodes CASNGGVGTEAFF.

DNA for the CDR3: TGTGCCAGCAGCGAGAGGGCGGGACGGACTAATGAAAAACTGTTTTTT. Protein sequence: CASSERAGRTNEKLFF. V gene TRBV7-9 combines with J gene TRBJ1-4, with D maybe TRBD1 (5 bases). The CDR3 has 16 amino acids. CDR1 is SEHNR and CDR2 is FQNEAQ in the germline V gene (reference sequence). The V and J ends lost 5 bases and 2 bases respectively, with 15 bases between them.

The chain combines TRBV7-2 with TRBJ1-2; 8 bases are a match to TRBD1. Germline assignment: CDR1 SGHTA and CDR2 FQGNSA. This CDR3 has 16 amino acids. V shed 1 base and J 5 bases; nucleotides not matched to a gene: 9. The CDR3 nucleotides read TGTGCCAGCAGCTTAGAGAGGCAGGGGGCTGGGTATGGCTACACCTTC. This encodes CASSLERQGAGYGYTF.

The gene calls are TRBV21-1 and TRBJ2-7; the table's TRBD2 call for D was not verified on the DNA. TRBV21-1 is a listed pseudogene. CDR3 length equals 20 residues. The CDR3 loop reads CASSSLPPRAGRSFSYEQYF. In DNA form, the CDR3 reads TGTGCCAGCAGCTCCCTCCCCCCAAGAGCGGGAAGGTCTTTTTCCTACGAGCAGTACTTC.